At least ten counts were recorded for the clone carrying this TCR beta chain. Its antigen is currently unknown. Used for diagnoses were clinical symptoms, serum thyroxine and TRAb, thyroid ultrasound and orbital computed tomography. These data belong to a study of T cells in Graves' hyperthyroidism and ophthalmopathy. Amplification of TCR beta CDR3 regions was performed using RNA transcripts as template. A first-round RT-PCR of the TCR CDR3 used the HTBI primer set. TCRdb reanalysed the multiplex PCR reads using MiXCR and keeps one entry per CDR3 protein. Of around 440,000 distinct CDR3 sequences in the sample, about a sixth are singletons; the top ten hold about 7.7%. Study outcomes and limitations: Classification by a 13 V-J model distinguished ophthalmopathy from stable hyperthyroidism. The majority of expanded thyroid clonotypes above 0.001 also appeared in blood. Ophthalmopathy got predicted by the model a median 6.5 months before its onset.

This CDR3 is 15 amino acids long. V was pared by 5 bases and J by 3 bases, with 16 bases between. CDR1 SGDLS and CDR2 YYNGEE come from the germline V gene. V gene TRBV9 combines with J gene TRBJ2-3; tentatively, D is TRBD1 or TRBD2 (6 bases each). This TCR was sampled from a woman aged 18-30 years with Graves' hyperthyroidism. Sequenced sample: blood. The CDR3 DNA is TGTGCCAGCAGTTTTAGCGGAGGGGGGACAGATACGCAGTATTTT. Residues: CASSFSGGGTDTQYF.